This is a list of T cell receptor beta chains from one sample in a study of PD-L1 blockade in urothelial cancer. TCRdb keeps only in-frame clones here, not all; method: immunoSEQ multiplex PCR. This table has approximately 110,000 clones, approximately 85% appearing once. The source was PBMCs, collected around atezolizumab (anti-PD-L1) treatment. These receptors originate from a man aged 50 or older with urothelial cancer. CDR3s include the opening cysteine and the closing phenylalanine or tryptophan. The D gene is left open where the match is weak. The listing skips clone size in some rows; elsewhere it reads once, few, many or a size class.

d_call,j_call,clone_size,v_call,cdr3_length,cdr3_nt,cdr3_aa
TRBD1,TRBJ1-4,.,TRBV4-2,14,TGTGCCAGCAGCCTGACAGGGAGTGAAGAAAAACTGTTTTTT,CASSLTGSEEKLFF
TRBD2,TRBJ2-5,.,TRBV7-2,18,TGTGCCAGCAGAAACCCGGGACTAGCGGGAACGGGGGAGGAGACCCAGTACTTC,CASRNPGLAGTGEETQYF
.,TRBJ2-4,.,TRBV29-1,15,TGCAGCGTTGAAGGGGGTAGCGGCGCCAAAAACATTCAGTACTTC,CSVEGGSGAKNIQYF
TRBD1,TRBJ1-1,.,TRBV30,15,TGTGCCTGGAGTCCCAGCCGGACAGGGGACACTGAAGCTTTCTTT,CAWSPSRTGDTEAFF
.,TRBJ2-5,.,TRBV7-9,14,TGTGCCAGCAGCTTAGTGGCCACCCTAGAGACCCAGTACTTC,CASSLVATLETQYF
TRBD2,TRBJ2-1,.,TRBV28,16,TGTGCCAGCACCAAGCTCGGGACTAGCGGCCACAATGAGCAGTTCTTC,CASTKLGTSGHNEQFF
.,TRBJ2-2,.,TRBV30,15,TGTGCCTGGAGTGTAGGGCTAGCAGCCACCGGGGAGCTGTTTTTT,CAWSVGLAATGELFF
.,TRBJ2-7,.,TRBV19,14,TGTGCCAGTAGTATCGCGGACACTTCCTACGAGCAGTACTTC,CASSIADTSYEQYF
.,TRBJ1-2,.,TRBV5-1,15,TGCGCCAGCACTTTCTCGGGGAGGGAGGCCTATGGCTACACCTTC,CASTFSGREAYGYTF
TRBD2,TRBJ2-3,.,TRBV28,15,TGTGCCAGCAGTTTGGACGGGAGGGCCCAGGGTACGCAGTATTTT,CASSLDGRAQGTQYF
.,TRBJ1-3,.,TRBV9,16,TGTGCCAGCAGCGTAGCTACAGGGTTCTCTGGAAACACCATATATTTT,CASSVATGFSGNTIYF
TRBD2,TRBJ2-1,.,TRBV30,15,TGTGCCTGGAGACCCAGGACTAGGACCCACAATGAGCAGTTCTTC,CAWRPRTRTHNEQFF
.,TRBJ1-1,.,TRBV6-5,14,TGTGCCAGCAGCGCAAACAGGGAGCGCACTGAAGCTTTCTTT,CASSANRERTEAFF
.,TRBJ1-6,.,TRBV18,18,TGTGCCAGCTCACCCCTGGCAGGGTCTATCCAATTGAATTCACCCCTCCACTTT,CASSPLAGSIQLNSPLHF
TRBD2,TRBJ2-7,.,TRBV9,14,TGTGCCAGCAGCGCATCCGGGACTAGCTACGAGCAGTACTTC,CASSASGTSYEQYF
TRBD1,TRBJ1-1,.,TRBV18,14,TGTGCCAGCTCGCCAGGACAGGAGAACACTGAAGCTTTCTTT,CASSPGQENTEAFF
.,TRBJ1-3,.,TRBV27,15,TGTGCCAGCAGCCGTACAGGGTCTTCTGGAAACACCATATATTTT,CASSRTGSSGNTIYF
.,TRBJ2-4,few,TRBV11-2,18,TGTGCCAGCAGCCCCATGGCCTCAGGGAACCTAGCCAAAAACATTCAGTACTTC,CASSPMASGNLAKNIQYF
.,TRBJ2-7,.,TRBV2,13,TGTGCCAGCAGTGAGACGGGGTACCACGAGCAGTACTTC,CASSETGYHEQYF
TRBD1,TRBJ1-2,.,TRBV6-6,14,TGTGCCACCGGGGGGGGACAGGGGGTCTATGGCTACACCTTC,CATGGGQGVYGYTF
TRBD2,TRBJ2-2,.,TRBV25-1,17,TGTGCCAGCAGTGAAGCAAGGACGACGGGGGGCACCGGGGAGCTGTTTTTT,CASSEARTTGGTGELFF
.,TRBJ2-7,.,TRBV18,15,TGTGCCAGCTCACCAAGTTTCGGTAGCAGCTACGAGCAGTACTTC,CASSPSFGSSYEQYF
.,TRBJ2-7,.,TRBV7-8,14,TGTGCCAGCAGCTTAAAATGGGGAGAAAGCGAGCAGTACTTC,CASSLKWGESEQYF
TRBD1,TRBJ2-7,.,TRBV4-1,14,TGCGCCAGCAGCCTAGGACAGGGGGCCTACGAGCAGTACTTC,CASSLGQGAYEQYF
.,TRBJ1-1,.,TRBV30,11,TGTGCCTGGCAAAAGAACACTGAAGCTTTCTTT,CAWQKNTEAFF
.,TRBJ2-2,.,TRBV18,13,TGTGCCAGCTCACGCACAGGGACCGGGGAGCTGTTTTTT,CASSRTGTGELFF
.,TRBJ2-1,.,TRBV7-9,16,TGTGCCAGCAGCTCCCCTTTGCTACCGCTCCACAATGAGCAGTTCTTC,CASSSPLLPLHNEQFF
.,TRBJ2-2,.,TRBV7-2,15,TGTGCCAGCAGCTTTACGGGAGTCGACACCGGGGAGCTGTTTTTT,CASSFTGVDTGELFF
TRBD1,TRBJ1-6,few,TRBV4-1,15,TGCGCCAGCAGCCAAGACAGGGGGATGAATTCACCCCTCCACTTT,CASSQDRGMNSPLHF
TRBD2,TRBJ2-1,.,TRBV2,13,TGTGCCAGTTCCGGGACTAGCGGGAATGAGCAGTTCTTC,CASSGTSGNEQFF
.,TRBJ1-5,many,TRBV6-5,13,TGTGCCAGCAACCAGGGGTTGGGGCAGCCCCAGCATTTT,CASNQGLGQPQHF
TRBD1,TRBJ2-7,.,TRBV27,12,TGTGCCAGCCGGGACAGAAACTACGAGCAGTACTTC,CASRDRNYEQYF
TRBD1,TRBJ1-2,.,TRBV28,15,TGTGCCAGTAGTAAGAATACAGGGGCGGGGAATGGCTACACCTTC,CASSKNTGAGNGYTF
.,TRBJ2-1,.,TRBV7-2,15,TGTGCCAGCAGCCAAGACTCGAGACCCTACAATGAGCAGTTCTTC,CASSQDSRPYNEQFF
TRBD1,TRBJ2-7,.,TRBV19,15,TGTGCCAGTAGTATTCCGGGACAGGGGACCTACGAGCAGTACTTC,CASSIPGQGTYEQYF
TRBD1,TRBJ2-1,once,TRBV9,16,TGTGCCAGCAGCGGTCCGGGACAGGGCGCGTACAATGAGCAGTTCTTC,CASSGPGQGAYNEQFF
.,TRBJ2-3,.,TRBV12-5,17,TGTGCTAGTGGTTGGGAGGAAAGGGGGAGGGCCAGAGATACGCAGTATTTT,CASGWEERGRARDTQYF
.,TRBJ2-5,.,TRBV7-8,14,TGTGCCAGCAGCTTCGGGTTTAGCTCGGAGACCCAGTACTTC,CASSFGFSSETQYF
TRBD1,TRBJ2-4,.,TRBV7-2,14,TGTGCCAGCAGCCCGGGACAGGGGGCAAACATTCAGTACTTC,CASSPGQGANIQYF
.,TRBJ2-5,once,TRBV2,12,TGTGCCAGCAGTCCCCCCGAGGAGACCCAGTACTTC,CASSPPEETQYF
TRBD1,TRBJ2-1,.,TRBV28,13,TGTGCCAGCACCGGGACAGGGAGGTATGAGCAGTTCTTC,CASTGTGRYEQFF
TRBD1,TRBJ1-1,.,TRBV28,15,TGTGCCAGCAGTCGTTGGGACAGAGTGAACACTGAAGCTTTCTTT,CASSRWDRVNTEAFF
.,TRBJ2-3,.,TRBV7-3,14,TGTGCCAGCAGCTTAGAGCCCAGCACAGATACGCAGTATTTT,CASSLEPSTDTQYF
TRBD1,TRBJ2-3,once,TRBV6-1,14,TGTGCCAGCAGGGCCGGACAGGTACCAGATACGCAGTATTTT,CASRAGQVPDTQYF